This TCR beta chain appears in the sequencing data of a study of T-cell memory formation after mild COVID-19. A few counts support this clonotype. TCRdb independently ran MiXCR on the 5' RACE reads; one entry per CDR3 protein. This sample has roughly 410,000 distinct CDR3 sequences, with 20% to 30% found just once. Looked up from germline, CDR1 is SQVTM and CDR2 is ANQGSEA. V lost 4 bases, J lost 6 bases, and 14 bases stayed unmatched. This CDR3 contains 15 residues. J is TRBJ2-5 and V is TRBV29-1; TRBD2 aligns across 7 bases. The sequencing sample was made of PBMCs or a T cell subset sorted from them (not recorded which). This clonotype was obtained from an adult woman who had mild COVID-19 (a few samples of this study predate the infection). Cell type and time point are not known. This CDR3 reads CSVGSPSGGIQTQYF. Here the CDR3 DNA reads TGCAGCGTTGGCTCTCCTAGCGGTGGTATTCAGACCCAGTACTTC.